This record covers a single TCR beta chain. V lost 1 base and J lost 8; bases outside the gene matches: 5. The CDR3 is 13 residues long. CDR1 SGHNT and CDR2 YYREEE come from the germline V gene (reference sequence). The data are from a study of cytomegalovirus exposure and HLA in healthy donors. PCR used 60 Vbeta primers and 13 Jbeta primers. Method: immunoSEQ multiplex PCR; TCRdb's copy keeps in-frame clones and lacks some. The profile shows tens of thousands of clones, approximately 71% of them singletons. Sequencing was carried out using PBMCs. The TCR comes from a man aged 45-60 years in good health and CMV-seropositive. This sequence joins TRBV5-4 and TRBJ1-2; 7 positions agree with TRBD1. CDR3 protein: CASSLRGGGGYTF. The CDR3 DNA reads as TGTGCCAGCAGCTTGCGAGGGGGCGGGGGCTACACCTTC.